A single sample gave rise to the 27 T cell receptor beta chains below, sequenced in a study of tumor and adjacent non-tumor tissue in lung cancer. The template was RNA from unsorted bulk tissue. A modified ARM-PCR protocol with three rounds of nested PCR amplified TCRbeta. A single record per CDR3 protein comes from TCRdb applying MiXCR to the multiplex PCR reads. Of about 85,000 distinct CDR3 sequences detected, 61% appear once; the ten largest clones hold 15%. The sample comprised lung tumor tissue. The receptors stem from a man between 65 and 85 years old with non-small cell lung cancer.

CDR3 region: CASSMPGQTHSPLHF. The CDR3 nucleotides read TGTGCCAGCAGTATGCCGGGACAGACCCATTCACCCCTCCACTTT. The V gene is TRBV6-5, the J gene TRBJ1-6, with 7 bases fitting TRBD1. Trimming took 5 bases from V and 8 from J; bases not matched to a gene: 9. Germline V gene lookup returns CDR1 MNHEY and CDR2 SVGAGI. The CDR3 is 15 residues long.

A word on this clonotype: A read error may explain this, as a much larger clone is one base away. The chain has TRBV6-6 and TRBJ1-2, with D unclear. The CDR3 extends over 13 amino acids. Germline V lookup: CDR1 MNHNY, CDR2 SVGAGI (reference sequence). V was clipped by 7 bases and J by 8 bases, with 17 bases between them. For the CDR3, the DNA is TGTGCCAGCAATACCACCTCGACACTAGGCTACACCTTC. Its translation: CASNTTSTLGYTF.

This clonotype was counted only a few times. One junction end does not reproduce the germline sequence, and a read error may be involved. The gene calls are TRBV28 and TRBJ2-5; tentatively, D is TRBD1 or TRBD2 (6 bases each). Per germline, CDR1 MDHEN and CDR2 SYDVKM. CDR3 size: 15 residues. Written as DNA, the CDR3 is TGTGCCAGCAGTTCACACAGGGAGTGTCGGGAGACCCATTACTTC. It codes for CASSSHRECRETHYF.

This rearrangement joins TRBV11-2 to TRBJ2-1; D remains unclear. The germline V and J ends were trimmed by 7 bases and 8 bases, with 12 bases remaining between them. CDR3 size: 12 residues. The germline gives CDR1 SGHAT, CDR2 FQNNGV. The CDR3 DNA reads as TGTGCCAGCACATTAACTCGGGATGAGCAGTTCTTC. Its translation is CASTLTRDEQFF.

As regards this clonotype: In this CDR3 the conserved last residue, phenylalanine or tryptophan, is missing, so a read error is likely. CDR3 region: CTGSPRQAKETQYY. CDR3 sequence (DNA): TGTACCGGCAGCCCTAGACAGGCGAAAGAGACCCAGTACTAC. The V call is TRBV11-2, the J call TRBJ2-5, with D tentatively TRBD1 (6 bases). CDR1 is SGHAT, CDR2 FQNNGV, per germline. The CDR3 totals 14 residues.

Details on this clonotype: A much larger clone lies a single base off, so this may be a read error. This chain joins TRBV28 and TRBJ1-1, with unresolved D. CDR3 length: 14 residues. Germline CDR1 and CDR2: MDHEN and SYDVKM. The CDR3 sequence is CARSLKARNTEAFF. In DNA, the CDR3 is TGTGCCAGGAGTTTAAAGGCGCGGAACACTGAAGCTTTCTTT.

Regarding this clonotype: At one boundary the junction diverges from the germline segment, which might be a read error. V and J are TRBV12-3 or TRBV12-4 and TRBJ2-2; possibly TRBD1 for D (5 bases). CDR3 length equals 15 residues. This CDR3 is CASSLRGSKTGELFF. Written as DNA, the CDR3 is TGTGCCAGCAGTTTAAGGGGATCGAAGACCGGGGAGCTGTTTTTT.

The chain couples TRBV6-6 to TRBJ2-5; a weak D match, TRBD2 (5 bases). V was shortened by 5 bases and J by 4 bases, with 11 bases between the two germline ends. Looked up from germline, CDR1 is MNHNY and CDR2 is SVGAGI (reference sequence). CDR3 length: 13 amino acids. CDR3 DNA sequence: TGTGCCAGCAGTGGACCGGGAATAGAGACCCAGTACTTC. Protein product: CASSGPGIETQYF.

This clonotype has a handful of counts. The V and J genes are TRBV20-1 and TRBJ1-2; possible D gene TRBD1, 5 bases. Looked up from germline, CDR1 is DFQATT and CDR2 is SNEGSKA (reference sequence). Trimming took 6 bases from V and 1 from J, leaving 15 bases between them. This CDR3 region has 14 residues. CDR3 in amino acids: CSAPGWGSNYGYTF. CDR3 DNA: TGCAGTGCGCCCGGGTGGGGGAGTAACTATGGCTACACCTTC.

With respect to this clonotype: The CDR3 ends on some other residue instead of the conserved phenylalanine or tryptophan, so this is likely a read error. The rearrangement uses TRBV29-1 and TRBJ2-5; TRBD1 might be the D (6 bases). This CDR3 is built from 13 residues. Germline CDR1 is SQVTM and CDR2 is ANQGSEA. V dropped 3 bases and J dropped 3 bases, with 11 bases sitting between them. CDR3 amino acids: CSVEAGVEETQYL. CDR3 nucleotides: TGCAGCGTTGAGGCAGGGGTGGAAGAGACCCAGTACCTC.

On this clonotype itself: It may be a read error: a sequence one base away is much more abundant. This chain connects TRBV13 to TRBJ2-5, with 7 bases matching TRBD2. CDR3 length: 14 residues. Germline V lookup: CDR1 PRHDT, CDR2 FYEKMQ (reference sequence). This CDR3 reads CPSSSARGEETQYF. CDR3 DNA: TGTCCCAGCAGCTCCGCACGGGGGGAGGAGACCCAGTACTTC.

The rearrangement joins TRBV6-5 to TRBJ1-4, with unresolved D. The germline V gene encodes CDR1 MNHEY and CDR2 SVGAGI. Trimming pared 9 bases from V and 7 bases from J, leaving 12 bases between. CDR3 size: 12 residues. The CDR3 loop is CARSHSCEKLFF. The CDR3 DNA sequence: TGTGCCAGGAGTCACAGTTGTGAAAAACTGTTTTTT.

This clonotype has just a few counts. This rearrangement joins TRBV6-2 or TRBV6-3 to TRBJ2-4; D unresolved. Germline CDR1 MNHEY, CDR2 SVGEGT. The germline V and J ends were trimmed by 4 bases and 2 bases, with 21 bases remaining between them. This CDR3 is built from 18 residues. The CDR3, as DNA: TGTGCCAGCAGTTTGGCCCACAGCGCACAACTTACCAAAAACATTCAGTACTTC. This gives the protein CASSLAHSAQLTKNIQYF.

The chain links TRBV28 to TRBJ1-2, with TRBD1 matching 8 bases. The germline V gene encodes CDR1 MDHEN and CDR2 SYDVKM. The CDR3 has 14 residues. Trimming at V came to 5 bases and at J to 8 bases, leaving 10 bases not matched to a gene. CDR3 DNA: TGTGCCAGCAGTAGGCAGGACAGGGTGCGGGGCTACACCTTC. It codes for CASSRQDRVRGYTF.

Concerning this clonotype itself: Since the CDR3 does not end with the conserved phenylalanine or tryptophan, this likely comes from a read error. The chain joins TRBV11-2 to TRBJ1-6; D may be TRBD1 (6 bases). The V gene's germline CDR1 is SGHAT and CDR2 FQNNGV. CDR3 length equals 16 residues. V lost 0 bases and J 14 bases, leaving 20 bases between the germline ends. The CDR3: CASSLDGGWVGSSLHS. The CDR3 region has the DNA TGTGCCAGCAGCTTAGATGGGGGCTGGGTTGGGTCATCCCTCCACTCT.

The chain couples TRBV11-2 to TRBJ1-1; TRBD1 might be the D (6 bases). From germline, CDR1 is SGHAT and CDR2 FQNNGV. V lost 8 bases and J lost 4, with 17 bases in between. CDR3 size: 14 residues. CDR3 in DNA: TGTGCCAGCCCATTACAGGCGGGGGCCACTGAAGCTTTCTTT. Translating it yields CASPLQAGATEAFF.

With regard to this clonotype: Being one base from a much bigger clone, this may be a read error. This chain links TRBV5-5 with TRBJ1-3; no firm D call. V lost 3 bases, J lost 0 bases, and 7 bases lay in between. The CDR3 is made up of 14 amino acids. Germline V CDR1 and CDR2: SGHKS, YYEKEE (reference sequence). The CDR3 nucleotides read TGTGCCAGCAGCTCATACGCCTCTGGAAACACCATATATTTT. It codes for CASSSYASGNTIYF. Supplemented by reference TRBV5-5 and TRBJ1-3, the full variable domain reads DAGVTQSPTHLIKTRGQQVTLRCSPISGHKSVSWYQQVLGQGPQFIFQYYEKEERGRGNFPDRFSARQFPNYSSELNVNALLLGDSALYLCASSSYASGNTIYFGEGSWLTVV.

In regard to this clonotype: No conserved phenylalanine or tryptophan ends this CDR3, so it is likely a read error. The chain recombines TRBV11-2 with TRBJ1-6; D ambiguous. The CDR3 spans 16 residues. Per the germline V gene, CDR1 is SGHAT and CDR2 is FQNNGV. DNA for the CDR3: TGTGCCGGCAGCTTAGATAAACATCAGACCAATTCAGCCCTCCACCTT. Encoded protein: CAGSLDKHQTNSALHL.

The chain joins TRBV29-1 to TRBJ1-1; 7 nucleotides agree with TRBD1. The CDR3 has 14 amino acids. Unmatched junction bases numbered 18, after V lost 6 bases and J lost 11 bases. The germline gives CDR1 SQVTM, CDR2 ANQGSEA. The CDR3 DNA follows: TGCAGCGTGTCGATGGCAGGGGGGGGGCGCTGGGCTTTCTTT. Residues: CSVSMAGGGRWAFF.

This clonotype was counted once. Since no conserved phenylalanine or tryptophan closes the CDR3, a read error is the likely cause. The rearrangement joins TRBV12-3 or TRBV12-4 to TRBJ2-7; 9 nucleotides agree with TRBD1. Germline trimming cut 3 bases from V and 10 bases from J; bases unmatched to any gene: 13. The CDR3 has 15 residues. The CDR3 region is CASSLGQGSSSLQYL. In nucleotides, the CDR3 is TGTGCCAGCAGTTTGGGACAGGGCTCTTCGTCCCTTCAGTACCTC.

Turning to this clonotype: The junction shows a germline mismatch at one end, possibly a read error. V gene TRBV11-1 combines with J gene TRBJ2-5; D is ambiguous. Germline lookup yields CDR1 SGHAT and CDR2 FQDESV (reference sequence). The CDR3 spans 12 residues. The CDR3: CTSSSYLETQYF. The CDR3 nucleotides are TGTACCAGCAGCTCTTATCTGGAGACCCAGTACTTC. Variable domain in full (rest from reference TRBV11-1 and TRBJ2-5): EAEVAQSPRYKITEKSQAVAFWCDPISGHATLYWYRQILGQGPELLVQFQDESVVDDSQLPKDRFSAERLKGVDSTLKIQPAELGDSAMYLCTSSSYLETQYFGPGTRLLVL.

This clonotype qualifies as medium-sized (0.01 to 0.1%). The CDR3 loop is CASSPTRLDTGELFF. In nucleotides, the CDR3 is TGTGCCAGCAGCCCGACGAGGCTGGATACCGGGGAGCTGTTTTTT. The chain combines TRBV11-2 with TRBJ2-2; D is uncertain. The CDR3 covers 15 residues. Per germline, CDR1 SGHAT and CDR2 FQNNGV. Trimming removed 5 bases at V and 5 bases at J, with 15 bases between.

With regard to this clonotype: The junction departs from the called germline gene at one end, perhaps through a read error. The V and J genes are TRBV29-1 and TRBJ2-2, with D perhaps TRBD1 (6 bases). This CDR3 region has 14 residues. Germline-derived CDR1 and CDR2 are SQVTM and ANQGSEA. This CDR3 reads CSVEGTADTEELFF. CDR3 in DNA: TGCAGCGTTGAAGGGACAGCGGACACCGAGGAGCTGTTTTTT.

As concerns this clonotype: A much bigger clone sits one base away, suggesting this may be a read error. V and J are TRBV28 and TRBJ1-3, with 7 nucleotides matching TRBD1. Germline CDR1 and CDR2: MDHEN and SYDVKM. The CDR3 sequence is 16 residues long. The CDR3 here is CASLPRQGLPGNTMYF. The CDR3 DNA is TGTGCCAGTCTCCCCCGACAGGGTCTCCCTGGAAACACCATGTATTTT. The full variable domain, rest sourced from reference TRBV28 and TRBJ1-3, is DVKVTQSSRYLVKRTGEKVFLECVQDMDHENMFWYRQDPGLGLRLIYFSYDVKMKEKGDIPEGYSVSREKKERFSLILESASTNQTSMYLCASLPRQGLPGNTMYFGEGSWLTVV.

Regarding this clonotype: One junction end disagrees with the germline gene, perhaps due to a read error. The chain combines TRBV11-2 with TRBJ2-5; a possible D gene is TRBD1 (6 bases). This CDR3 has 13 amino acids. CDR1 SGHAT and CDR2 FQNNGV come from the germline V gene. In DNA form, the CDR3 reads TGTACCAGCAGCTTAAACAGGGAACAGACCCACTACTTC. This translates into CTSSLNREQTHYF.

A note on this clonotype: Relative to the germline gene, one junction end is altered; a read error may explain this. The chain has TRBV6-5 and TRBJ2-1; unclear D gene. The CDR3 totals 17 residues. Germline V gene sequence: CDR1 MNHEY, CDR2 SVGAGI. Here the CDR3 reads CASSYSPPASSYSEQFF. CDR3 sequence (DNA): TGTGCCAGCAGTTACTCCCCGCCAGCGAGCTCCTACAGTGAGCAGTTCTTC.

The chain combines TRBV11-2 with TRBJ2-5, with D maybe TRBD2 (7 bases). The CDR3 has 14 residues. The V gene's germline CDR1 is SGHAT and CDR2 FQNNGV. The ends were cut back, 4 bases at V and 10 bases at J, with 19 bases in the middle. DNA for the CDR3: TGTGCCAGCAGCTGGGCGGGGGCCCGGGAGTACCAGTACTTC. It yields the protein CASSWAGAREYQYF.